This T cell receptor beta chain was found in a study of blood T cell repertoires in COVID-19 (dated by TCRdb to 2019 to 2021). Describing the broader study: Samples covering the acute and convalescent phases of COVID-19 were provided by collaborators in the United States, Italy and Spain. The material from the prospective study consisted of cDNA or gDNA derived from T cells, B-cell-depleted T cells, or PBMCs. Deeply sampled blood TCRbeta repertoires from subjects exposed to, actively infected with, or recovered from COVID-19 were included in the dataset. The repertoires were released in a freely available public database intended as a resource for research on the immune response to SARS-CoV-2. The samples were drawn from two sources: the first 160 participants of the ongoing ImmuneRACE study, and 1,000 to 1,500 subjects contributed by 6 global collaborators. Nearly every sample came with metadata listing a de-identified subject ID, COVID-19 status, age in years and sex. Where available, HLA class I and class II types were taken from metadata supplied by the sample provider and were not determined by assay-based typing. What the authors observed across the whole study: The amount of clinical and demographic metadata varied by source and participant and was provided uncurated.

The germline V gene (reference sequence) sets CDR1 to LGHDT and CDR2 to YNNKEL. V drops 3 bases and J drops 3 bases, leaving 9 bases in between. The CDR3, cysteine through phenylalanine, is 13 amino acids long. Only the CDR3 portion is preserved as DNA: 39 bases, with reading frame beginning at the first base. TCRbeta CDR3 regions were amplified from genomic DNA using the immunoSEQ Assay, a bias-controlled multiplex PCR. The authors processed their data as follows. Within the assay, amplification of reference gene primers was used to estimate how many nucleated cells each sample contained. To quantify the absolute abundance of each unique TCRbeta CDR3 rearrangement, sequence reads were collapsed and filtered. For each sample, productive Simpson clonality was calculated as the square root of Simpson's diversity index over productive rearrangements. In TCRdb, the immuneACCESS table is reduced to in-frame sequences with V and J assigned. These tables do not hold every clone; where another copy was compared, an unresolved V gene accounts for under half, and the others remain unexplained. The V and J calls and clone size were taken over from that table, and D and trimming were inferred from the DNA. Recorded for this sample are fewer than 150,000 clones; approximately 91% of them occurred a single time. The top ten hold roughly 8.1% of the sample.

Samples from volunteer blood donors who had recovered from COVID-19 were contributed by a second Seattle source. Collaborating institutions collected whole blood in K2EDTA tubes following their own protocols. For TCRbeta analysis, collaborator samples were shipped as frozen whole blood, as isolated PBMCs, or as DNA extracted from either sample type. In the case of this clone: There is no known antigen for this receptor. Base quality data are lacking; no much larger clone is found one base away.

The sequence is built from TRBV3-1 (or the pseudogene TRBV3-2) and TRBJ2-7, with a weak D call of TRBD1 (5 bases match). The sample taken for sequencing was peripheral blood. The source of this sequence is a woman between 70 and 85 years old who had recovered from COVID-19. The CDR3 region reads CASSQGLGYEQYF. In nucleotide form, the sequence is TGTGCCAGCAGCCAGGGGCTAGGCTACGAGCAGTACTTC.